The 20 T cell receptor beta chains reported below all come from one sample, sequenced in a study of T cells after yellow fever vaccination. TCRdb reanalysed the 5' RACE reads using MiXCR and keeps one entry per CDR3 protein. The sample lists 450,000 to 550,000 distinct CDR3 sequences, just over 20% occurring once. The specimen was PBMCs, collected approximately 22 days after the first yellow fever vaccination. Receptor source: a man between 18 and 29 years old who received the YFV17D yellow fever vaccine.

This clonotype was observed a handful of times. The rearrangement uses TRBV6-1 and TRBJ2-3; TRBD2 matches 7 bases. The germline V gene encodes CDR1 MNHNS and CDR2 SASEGT. V dropped 10 bases and J dropped 1; count of bases not matched to a gene: 8. CDR3 length: 14 amino acids. This CDR3 reads CATLPSGGTDTQYF. CDR3 in DNA: TGTGCCACCCTGCCAAGCGGGGGCACAGATACGCAGTATTTT.

This clonotype was observed a few times. The V and J genes are TRBV7-8 and TRBJ1-4; D unclear. Germline V CDR1 and CDR2: SGHVS, FQNEAQ. V lost 5 bases and J lost 6, with 10 bases in between. The CDR3 sequence is 13 residues long. CDR3 residues: CASSNAVHEKLFF. The CDR3 DNA reads TGTGCCAGCAGCAACGCGGTACATGAAAAACTGTTTTTT.

There are a few counts of this clonotype. The rearrangement links TRBV15 to TRBJ2-7; tentatively, D is TRBD1 or TRBD2 (5 bases each). There are 13 residues in the CDR3. Trimming took 4 bases from V and 5 from J, leaving 12 bases between them. The germline V gene encodes CDR1 LNHNV and CDR2 YYDKDF (reference sequence). CDR3 coding DNA: TGTGCCACCAGCACGGGGCAATCGGACGAGCAGTACTTC. This encodes CATSTGQSDEQYF.

This chain links TRBV28 with TRBJ2-3, with 10 nucleotides matching TRBD1. Germline loops: CDR1 MDHEN, CDR2 SYDVKM. Losses at the gene ends were 3 bases for V and 4 bases for J; bases not matched to a gene: 7. The CDR3 is 16 residues long. This CDR3 reads CASSFLGQGIADTQYF. The DNA for the CDR3 is TGTGCCAGCAGTTTTTTGGGACAGGGGATCGCAGATACGCAGTATTTT.

This chain links TRBV7-3 with TRBJ2-6; 8 bases fit TRBD1. This CDR3 is 17 amino acids long. Trimming cost V 5 bases and J 2 bases; bases outside gene matches: 8. Germline CDR1 SGHTA, CDR2 FQGTGA. The CDR3 sequence: CASSPQGAPTGANVLTF. CDR3 in DNA: TGTGCCAGCAGCCCCCAGGGGGCGCCAACTGGGGCCAACGTCCTGACTTTC.

The sample holds a few counts of this clonotype. The CDR3 DNA sequence: TGTGCCAGCAGCTGGGCGGACGGCAGCGGATACACCTTC. Protein: CASSWADGSGYTF. This sequence joins TRBV5-6 and TRBJ1-2; D gene unclear. The CDR3 contains 13 residues. The germline V gene has CDR1 SGHDT and CDR2 YYEEEE. Trimming cost V 3 bases and J 11 bases, with 17 bases left between them.

The chain carries TRBV4-1 and TRBJ2-3, with D tentatively TRBD2 (6 bases). Germline V gene data show CDR1 as MGHRA and CDR2 as YSYEKL. The CDR3 contains 14 residues. V lost 4 bases and J lost 12, with 20 bases in between. The CDR3 spells CASSRERTGTFQYF. DNA for the CDR3: TGCGCCAGCAGCCGAGAGCGAACCGGGACTTTTCAGTATTTT.

V is TRBV7-6 and J is TRBJ2-2; possibly TRBD1 for D (6 bases). V dropped 5 bases and J dropped 6 bases, with 13 bases sitting between them. The germline V gene has CDR1 SGHVS and CDR2 FNYEAQ. This CDR3 comprises 14 residues. As DNA, the CDR3 is TGTGCCAGCAGCCACACGACAGGTGCCGGGGAGCTGTTTTTT. This codes for CASSHTTGAGELFF.

This clonotype occurred a few times. The rearrangement links TRBV6-5 to TRBJ2-2; no clear D gene. Germline V gives CDR1 MNHEY, CDR2 SVGAGI. The CDR3 covers 16 residues. V lost 5 bases, J lost 3 bases, and 16 bases lay in between. The CDR3 region has the DNA TGTGCCAGCAGTCCCTCGCAGGTTATTCACACCGGGGAGCTGTTTTTT. Protein product: CASSPSQVIHTGELFF.

The chain links TRBV7-8 to TRBJ2-3; 7 bases agree with TRBD2. Germline CDR1 reads SGHVS; CDR2 reads FQNEAQ. The CDR3 spans 16 residues. Trimming cost V 5 bases and J 2 bases; bases outside gene matches: 10. CDR3 in amino acids: CASSPTGDYFTDTQYF. For the CDR3, the DNA is TGTGCCAGCAGCCCCACGGGGGACTACTTCACAGATACGCAGTATTTT.

By share of the sample, this clonotype is hyperexpanded. This chain connects TRBV5-6 to TRBJ1-1, with D possibly being TRBD1 (5 bases). This CDR3 comprises 16 residues. The germline CDR1 and CDR2 sequences are SGHDT and YYEEEE. Deletions cut 0 bases from V and 6 bases from J, with 18 bases between. The CDR3 loop is CASSLEGYGTPAEAFF. The CDR3 nucleotides are TGTGCCAGCAGCTTGGAAGGGTACGGGACGCCGGCTGAAGCTTTCTTT.

This chain joins TRBV20-1 and TRBJ1-1; D is unresolved. The CDR3 is 14 residues long. With 0 bases removed from V and 5 bases from J, the gap between germline ends came to 13 bases. From germline, CDR1 is DFQATT and CDR2 SNEGSKA (reference sequence). CDR3 sequence: CSARDGVTGTEAFF. The CDR3 DNA follows: TGCAGTGCTAGAGATGGGGTAACGGGAACTGAAGCTTTCTTT.

This rearrangement joins TRBV6-7 to TRBJ1-1, with D possibly matching TRBD1 (5 bases). TRBV6-7 is an ORF, with its function uncertain. The CDR3 sequence is 14 residues long. The germline V and J ends were trimmed by 6 bases and 4 bases, with 15 bases remaining between them. CDR3 sequence reads: CASRLNRTSTEAFF. In DNA form, the CDR3 reads TGTGCCAGCAGACTGAACAGGACGAGCACTGAAGCTTTCTTT.

This clonotype was counted at least ten times. One junction end disagrees with the germline gene, perhaps due to a read error. The chain carries TRBV5-1 and TRBJ2-5; 7 nucleotides line up with TRBD1. The CDR3 totals 12 residues. In germline, CDR1 is SGHRS, CDR2 YFSETQ. DNA for the CDR3: TGTGCCAGCAGAGGGGGCCGCGAGACCCAGTACTTC. Its protein product is CASRGGRETQYF.

This clonotype was seen only a few times. The V call is TRBV7-2, the J call TRBJ1-6; D not certain. The ends were cut back, 2 bases at V and 9 bases at J, with 17 bases in the middle. CDR3 length: 16 amino acids. Germline V gene lookup returns CDR1 SGHTA and CDR2 FQGNSA. This CDR3 is CASSLISAGYGSPLHF. For the CDR3, the DNA is TGTGCCAGCAGCTTAATTTCGGCGGGTTACGGTTCACCCCTCCACTTT.

The chain joins TRBV24-1 to TRBJ2-1, with 7 positions matching TRBD1. The length of the CDR3 is 14 residues. The V segment lost 1 base and the J segment 7 bases; nucleotides outside the gene matches: 3. CDR1 and CDR2 (germline): KGHDR, SFDVKD. As DNA, the CDR3 is TGTGCCACCAGTGATTTTACCAGGGGGAATGAGCAGTTCTTC. It translates to CATSDFTRGNEQFF.

This clonotype has a count of ten or more. The J gene is TRBJ2-1, the V gene TRBV7-9; no clear D. CDR1 and CDR2 (germline): SEHNR, FQNEAQ (reference sequence). V shed 6 bases and J shed 4 bases, with 16 bases lying between them. This CDR3 spans 15 amino acids. CDR3 nucleotide sequence: TGTGCCAGCAGACCGCCGGGCCAGTCATACAATGAGCAGTTCTTC. The encoded protein is CASRPPGQSYNEQFF.

This clonotype was seen a few times. Mismatch with germline at one junction end may stem from a read error. This chain joins TRBV7-2 and TRBJ1-4; D remains unclear. The CDR3 sequence is 15 residues long. CDR1 and CDR2 (germline): SGHTA, FQGNSA. This chain's CDR3 is CVSSLYGTRNEKLFF. In nucleotides, the CDR3 is TGTGTCAGCAGCTTATACGGAACAAGGAATGAAAAACTGTTTTTT.

The chain is built from TRBV6-2 or TRBV6-3 and TRBJ1-2; the match to TRBD1 covers 9 bases. J gave up 3 bases and V 5 bases, and 16 bases lay outside the gene matches. Germline lookup yields CDR1 MNHEY and CDR2 SVGEGT. The CDR3 has 18 residues. CDR3 in amino acids: CASSPAGTGKLRDYGYTF. The CDR3 coding sequence is TGTGCCAGCAGTCCCGCAGGGACAGGGAAATTACGGGACTATGGCTACACCTTC.

This clonotype was counted ten times or more. This rearrangement joins TRBV6-5 to TRBJ1-1, with D perhaps TRBD1 (6 bases). V was pared by 2 bases and J by 3 bases, with 7 bases between. Germline CDR1 and CDR2: MNHEY and SVGAGI. The CDR3 runs to 13 residues. CDR3 in amino acids: CASSYEGDTEAFF. CDR3 DNA sequence: TGTGCCAGCAGTTACGAGGGGGACACTGAAGCTTTCTTT.